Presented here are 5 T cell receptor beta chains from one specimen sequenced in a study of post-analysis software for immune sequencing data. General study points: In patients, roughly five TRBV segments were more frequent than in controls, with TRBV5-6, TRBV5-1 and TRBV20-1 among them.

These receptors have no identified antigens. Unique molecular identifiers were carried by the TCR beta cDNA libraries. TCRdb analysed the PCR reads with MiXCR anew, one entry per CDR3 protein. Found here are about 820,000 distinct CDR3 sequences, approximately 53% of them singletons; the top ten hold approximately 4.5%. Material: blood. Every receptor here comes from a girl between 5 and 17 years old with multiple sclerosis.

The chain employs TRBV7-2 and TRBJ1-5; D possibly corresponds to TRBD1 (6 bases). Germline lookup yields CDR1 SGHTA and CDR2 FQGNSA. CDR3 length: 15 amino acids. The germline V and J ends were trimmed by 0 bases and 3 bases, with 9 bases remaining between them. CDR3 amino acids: CASSLAGQINQPQHF. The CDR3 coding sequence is TGTGCCAGCAGCTTAGCCGGACAGATCAATCAGCCCCAGCATTTT. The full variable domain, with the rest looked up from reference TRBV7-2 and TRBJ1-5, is GAGVSQSPSNKVTEKGKDVELRCDPISGHTALYWYRQSLGQGLEFLIYFQGNSAPDKSGLPSDRFSAERTGGSVSTLTIQRTQQEDSAVYLCASSLAGQINQPQHFGDGTRLSIL.

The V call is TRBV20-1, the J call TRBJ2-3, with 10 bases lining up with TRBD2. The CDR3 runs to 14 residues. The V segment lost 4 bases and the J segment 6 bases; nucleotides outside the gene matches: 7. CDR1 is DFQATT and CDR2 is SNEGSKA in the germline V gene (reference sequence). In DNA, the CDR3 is TGCAGTGCTATCGCAGCGGGAGGGCCCGATACGCAGTATTTT. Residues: CSAIAAGGPDTQYF.

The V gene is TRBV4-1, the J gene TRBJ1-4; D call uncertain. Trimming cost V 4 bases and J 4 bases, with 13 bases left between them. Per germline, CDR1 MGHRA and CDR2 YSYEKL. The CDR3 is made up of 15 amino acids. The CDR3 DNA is TGCGCCAGCAGCCCTTGGTTACCTGTTAATGAAAAACTGTTTTTT. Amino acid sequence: CASSPWLPVNEKLFF.

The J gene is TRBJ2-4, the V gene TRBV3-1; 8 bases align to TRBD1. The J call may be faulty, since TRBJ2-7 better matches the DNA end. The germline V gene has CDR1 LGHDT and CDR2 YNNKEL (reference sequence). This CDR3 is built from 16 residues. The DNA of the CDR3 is TGTGCCAGCAGCCAAGGTCCCAGGGGGCACGGAGGCGAGCAGTACTTC. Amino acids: CASSQGPRGHGGEQYF.

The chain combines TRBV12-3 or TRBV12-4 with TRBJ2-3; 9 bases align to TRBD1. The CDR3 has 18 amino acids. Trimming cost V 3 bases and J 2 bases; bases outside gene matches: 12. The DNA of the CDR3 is TGTGCCAGCAGTTTTCTTTCTGGGACAGGGACTATCACAGATACGCAGTATTTT. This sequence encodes CASSFLSGTGTITDTQYF.